These T cell receptor beta chains were read from a single sample in a study of shared clonotypes between healthy human individuals. Clones were read by immunoSEQ multiplex PCR, and TCRdb kept only the in-frame ones, dropping some. The sample includes 2 million to 2.5 million clones, approximately 93% seen only once; the top ten take about 0.39%. The source material was naive CD4+ T cells from PBMCs. These receptors were collected from a man aged 18 to 30 in good health. Some clones in this sample may be carry-over from other donors' samples. Both conserved end residues are part of each CDR3. Expanded clones are given a class, and other clones once, few, many or no size at all.

j_gene,v_gene,abundance,CDR3aa
TRBJ2-5,TRBV6-6,.,CASRLLSNRRKETQYF
TRBJ2-7,TRBV5-1,.,CASSLNSGSYYEQYF
TRBJ1-3,TRBV2,.,CASSGMGLVNTIYF
TRBJ2-3,TRBV28,.,CATGQQSTDTQYF
TRBJ2-5,TRBV9,.,CASSVGPSGEQETQYF
TRBJ1-3,TRBV9,.,CASSVGSGNTIYF
TRBJ2-1,TRBV5-1,.,CASSPYLDGGPYNEQFF
TRBJ1-3,TRBV5-6,.,CASSLKGPGNTIYF
TRBJ1-3,TRBV6-5,.,CASRPRALSGNTIYF
TRBJ1-1,TRBV6-6,.,CASKPGAGTEAFF
TRBJ2-6,TRBV28,.,CASSDGGAGANVLTF
TRBJ2-6,TRBV7-9,.,CASSLYWTGGPGANVLTF
TRBJ1-3,TRBV7-9,.,CASSLGRDRLNSGNTIYF
TRBJ2-5,TRBV2,.,CASRRDSDQETQYF
TRBJ1-1,TRBV2,once,CASFQGVGTEAFF
TRBJ2-2,TRBV10-3,.,CAIHGQLTNTGELFF
TRBJ1-4,TRBV19,.,CASRWRGTNEKLFF
TRBJ1-2,TRBV7-3,.,CASSLIGNYGYTF
TRBJ2-3,TRBV6-5,.,CASSYSGTDTQYF
TRBJ1-1,TRBV28,.,CASSPTGAMNTEAFF
TRBJ2-7,TRBV2,.,CASRYYRAGYEQYF
TRBJ2-5,TRBV5-1,.,CASSPLQRMETQYF
TRBJ1-4,TRBV4-3,.,CASSRARQGATNEKLFF
TRBJ1-5,TRBV28,.,CASSLLTYRQLNSNQPQHF
TRBJ1-2,TRBV30,.,CAYSISNYGYTF
TRBJ2-5,TRBV30,once,CAWSVIGGSGETQYF
TRBJ2-7,TRBV6-1,.,CASSEARVGQYF
TRBJ1-5,TRBV28,.,CASSMGQATEPQHF
TRBJ2-1,TRBV9,.,CASSVLADPINEQFF
TRBJ1-5,TRBV11-2,.,CASSGVLNQPQHF
TRBJ2-5,TRBV5-1,once,CASSLFATSGQETQYF